This T cell receptor (beta chain) was sequenced in a study of CD8 T cells in ankylosing spondylitis. Study conclusions and caveats: What seemed typical of ankylosing spondylitis blood was a TCR beta motif built from about eight highly homologous variants. Disease-associated clones were CD8+ and fairly uncommon in peripheral blood.

TCRdb re-called the 5' RACE reads through MiXCR, storing one row per CDR3 protein. The sample carries hundreds of thousands of distinct CDR3 sequences, less than 25% recorded once. About this clonotype itself: The antigen remains unidentified.

This TCR derives from a female donor with ankylosing spondylitis or in good health (not recorded which). Sequences were obtained from blood, either unsorted or a sorted T cell fraction (not recorded which).

CDR3 sequence (DNA): TGTGCCAGCAGTTTGACAGGCCACAATGAGCAGTTCTTC. The encoded protein is CASSLTGHNEQFF. The J gene is TRBJ2-1, the V gene TRBV6-6, with D possibly being TRBD1 (6 bases). The CDR3 consists of 13 residues. The V gene lost 4 bases and the J gene lost 5 bases, with 9 bases spanning the gap. The germline gives CDR1 MNHNY, CDR2 SVGAGI (reference sequence).